These 22 T cell receptor beta chains came from one sample sequenced in a study of identical twins (dated by TCRdb to about 2016). The library was made by 5' RACE. The sequencer listed for this sample is Illumina HiSeq 2000. TCRdb ran its own pipeline on the public reads, namely fastp trimming at Q25 and MiXCR clone calling, and kept in-frame beta chains. Each entry merges the rows of one CDR3 protein and shows their most common DNA and genes. This sample holds 1.5 million to 2 million distinct CDR3 sequences; about 32% were observed only once. Roughly 0.3% of the sample belongs to the ten largest clones. Sequencing was performed on cord blood. The receptors stem from a newborn girl in good health.

This chain uses TRBV10-3 with TRBJ1-2; 10 nucleotides align to TRBD1. The germline V gene encodes CDR1 ENHRY and CDR2 SYGVKD. J gave up 1 base and V 3 bases, and 11 bases lay outside the gene matches. This CDR3 region has 18 residues. This CDR3 reads CAISEIRDRGRLNYGYTF. The CDR3 nucleotides read TGTGCCATCAGTGAAATCCGGGACAGGGGTAGGCTTAACTATGGCTACACCTTC.

The chain is built from TRBV10-3 and TRBJ1-4; perhaps TRBD1 as D (5 bases). This CDR3 has 13 amino acids. The V and J ends lost 8 bases and 4 bases respectively, with 11 bases between them. CDR1 is ENHRY, CDR2 SYGVKD, per germline. In DNA, the CDR3 is TGTGCCATCTGGGACGGATTTAATGAAAAACTGTTTTTT. Translating it yields CAIWDGFNEKLFF.

This clonotype showed up just a few times. The gene calls are TRBV13 and TRBJ2-1, with D perhaps TRBD2 (7 bases). The CDR3 loop spans 17 amino acids. CDR1 is PRHDT, CDR2 FYEKMQ, per germline (reference sequence). Trimming removed 7 bases at V and 6 bases at J, with 25 bases between. The CDR3 region is CASTSPTGRGVGNEQFF. The CDR3, as DNA: TGTGCCAGCACCTCCCCTACAGGGAGGGGCGTGGGCAATGAGCAGTTCTTC.

The chain is built from TRBV28 and TRBJ1-2; a possible D gene is TRBD1 (6 bases). In germline, CDR1 is MDHEN, CDR2 SYDVKM. The CDR3 loop spans 16 amino acids. Trimming took 3 bases from V and 3 from J, leaving 17 bases between them. For the CDR3, the DNA is TGTGCCAGCAGTTTTGTCGGGTCGAACAGGGACTATGGCTACACCTTC. Residues: CASSFVGSNRDYGYTF.

Comments on this clonotype: With a much larger clone just one base away, this may be a read error. This rearrangement joins TRBV20-1 to TRBJ2-5; D possibly corresponds to TRBD2 (6 bases). V lost 3 bases, J lost 11 bases, and 22 bases lay in between. CDR3 length: 14 amino acids. CDR1 and CDR2 from the germline V gene are DFQATT and SNEGSKA (reference sequence). The CDR3 sequence: CSASAGLGYNEQYF. The CDR3 DNA reads TGCAGTGCTAGCGCGGGATTGGGGTACAATGAGCAGTACTTC.

V is TRBV28 and J is TRBJ2-3, with a possible D match to TRBD2 (5 bases). Germline V gives CDR1 MDHEN, CDR2 SYDVKM. The length of the CDR3 is 17 residues. V was shortened by 5 bases and J by 1 base, with 19 bases between the two germline ends. The CDR3 protein is CASSPSWLAPGTDTQYF. Written as DNA, the CDR3 is TGTGCCAGCAGTCCCTCCTGGCTAGCTCCGGGCACAGATACGCAGTATTTT.

Many counts were recorded for this clonotype. The chain joins TRBV12-3 or TRBV12-4 to TRBJ2-3; 7 bases match TRBD2. V lost 11 bases, J lost 2 bases, and 13 bases stayed unmatched. This CDR3 is built from 15 residues. The CDR3 sequence is CAGSTTGTTTDTQYF. The DNA for the CDR3 is TGTGCCGGCTCCACCACCGGGACTACCACAGATACGCAGTATTTT.

The genes are TRBV20-1 and TRBJ2-1, with D possibly matching TRBD1 (6 bases). CDR1 and CDR2 (germline): DFQATT, SNEGSKA (reference sequence). Trimming left V 5 bases short and J 2 bases short, with 13 bases between. The CDR3 has 14 residues. CDR3 DNA sequence: TGCAGTGCTGAAAAGACAGGTCCCTACAATGAGCAGTTCTTC. Encoded protein: CSAEKTGPYNEQFF.

There are a few counts of this clonotype. J is TRBJ2-3 and V is TRBV4-2; 10 bases line up with TRBD2. Germline V gives CDR1 LGHNA, CDR2 YNFKEQ. Trimming removed 3 bases from V and 2 bases from J; junction bases left unmatched: 8. CDR3 length: 17 residues. The chain's CDR3 is CASSHSKGTSATDTQYF. CDR3 DNA: TGTGCCAGCAGCCACTCTAAGGGGACTAGCGCCACAGATACGCAGTATTTT.

V usage is TRBV6-6 and J usage is TRBJ2-7, with D perhaps TRBD2 (6 bases). The V gene lost 7 bases and the J gene lost 3 bases, with 13 bases spanning the gap. The CDR3 contains 13 residues. Germline CDR1 MNHNY, CDR2 SVGAGI (reference sequence). This CDR3 reads CASMGGANYEQYF. For the CDR3, the DNA is TGTGCCAGCATGGGCGGGGCCAACTACGAGCAGTACTTC.

V gene TRBV20-1 combines with J gene TRBJ2-1; 11 nucleotides align to TRBD2. Germline CDR1 DFQATT, CDR2 SNEGSKA (reference sequence). CDR3 length equals 16 residues. The V segment lost 1 base and the J segment 5 bases; nucleotides outside the gene matches: 7. CDR3 sequence (DNA): TGCAGTGCTAGAGGAGTACTAGCGGGGGCCGACAATGAGCAGTTCTTC. As protein: CSARGVLAGADNEQFF.

The CDR3 sequence: CSAKADQDQPQHF. CDR3 in DNA: TGCAGTGCCAAGGCCGATCAAGACCAGCCCCAGCATTTT. This sequence joins TRBV20-1 and TRBJ1-5; unclear D gene. Germline V gene sequence: CDR1 DFQATT, CDR2 SNEGSKA (reference sequence). V dropped 6 bases and J dropped 7 bases, with 16 bases sitting between them. The CDR3 covers 13 residues.

About this clonotype: At one boundary the junction diverges from the germline segment, which might be a read error. This chain uses TRBV4-1 with TRBJ2-1, with TRBD2 matching over 7 bases. The CDR3 consists of 14 residues. Germline assignment: CDR1 MGHRA and CDR2 YSYEKL. CDR3 amino acids: CASCPGLTYSEQFF. CDR3 DNA sequence: TGCGCCAGCTGCCCGGGACTAACCTACAGTGAGCAGTTCTTC.

The CDR3 DNA sequence: TGTGCCAGCAGTTTACGGCGGGGGAAACACAATGAGCAGTTCTTC. Its translation: CASSLRRGKHNEQFF. The rearrangement uses TRBV27 and TRBJ2-1, with 7 bases matching TRBD2. Per germline, CDR1 MNHEY and CDR2 SMNVEV (reference sequence). This CDR3 contains 15 residues. With 2 bases clipped from V and 5 bases from J, the junction kept 6 bases outside the gene matches.

Notes on this clonotype: This may be a read error: a much more frequent sequence differs by one nucleotide. This chain joins TRBV11-1 and TRBJ2-3; no firm D call. Germline V CDR1 and CDR2: SGHAT, FQDESV (reference sequence). The CDR3 totals 13 residues. CDR3 DNA sequence: TGTGCCAGCAGCTCCGAACCCACAGATGCGCAGTATTTT. This gives the protein CASSSEPTDAQYF.

The V call is TRBV3-1, the J call TRBJ1-1; D is unclear. V was pared by 4 bases and J by 2 bases, with 17 bases between. CDR3 length equals 16 residues. Germline loops: CDR1 LGHDT, CDR2 YNNKEL (reference sequence). CDR3 sequence (DNA): TGTGCCAGCAGCCCCCCGGCGGGGAGAGGAAACACTGAAGCTTTCTTT. It yields the protein CASSPPAGRGNTEAFF.

V usage is TRBV5-1 and J usage is TRBJ1-1; D ambiguous. Germline assignment: CDR1 SGHRS and CDR2 YFSETQ. The CDR3 covers 17 residues. V was pared by 1 base and J by 3 bases, with 19 bases between. CDR3 loop: CASSLYRVRGSYTEAFF. The CDR3 DNA reads as TGCGCCAGCAGCTTGTATCGGGTTCGAGGCTCCTACACTGAAGCTTTCTTT.

As for this clonotype: The junction differs from germline at one of its ends, possibly a read error. This chain connects TRBV20-1 to TRBJ1-5; D is perhaps TRBD1 (6 bases). The CDR3 sequence is 15 residues long. Germline V CDR1 and CDR2: DFQATT, SNEGSKA (reference sequence). DNA for the CDR3: TGCAGTGCCAGCTTCGAGGGGGGCTCGAATCATCCCCAGCATTTT. Encoded protein: CSASFEGGSNHPQHF.

V is TRBV4-1 and J is TRBJ2-1; 8 bases are a match to TRBD2. Trimming cost V 4 bases and J 5 bases; bases outside gene matches: 10. Germline-derived CDR1 and CDR2 are MGHRA and YSYEKL. The CDR3 spans 16 residues. CDR3 DNA: TGCGCCAGCAGCCTAACCGGACTAGCAATCGACAATGAGCAGTTCTTC. It encodes CASSLTGLAIDNEQFF.

The genes are TRBV14 and TRBJ2-1; 9 nucleotides match TRBD2. The V and J ends lost 8 bases and 2 bases, in that order; junction bases with no gene match: 4. The CDR3 length is 14 residues. CDR1 and CDR2 (germline): SGHDN, FVKESK. CDR3 sequence: CASGRLAAYNEQFF. The CDR3 DNA sequence: TGTGCCAGCGGGAGACTAGCGGCCTACAATGAGCAGTTCTTC. The variable domain in full, completed from reference TRBV14 and TRBJ2-1, reads EAGVTQFPSHSVIEKGQTVTLRCDPISGHDNLYWYRRVMGKEIKFLLHFVKESKQDESGMPNNRFLAERTGGTYSTLKVQPAELEDSGVYFCASGRLAAYNEQFFGPGTRLTVL.

J is TRBJ2-5 and V is TRBV13, with TRBD1 matching over 7 bases. Matching the DNA end better, TRBJ2-7 makes the J call doubtful. In germline, CDR1 is PRHDT, CDR2 FYEKMQ (reference sequence). This CDR3 is 15 amino acids long. CDR3 loop: CASSLITAGGDEQYF. The CDR3 region has the DNA TGTGCCAGCAGCTTAATCACTGCAGGGGGAGACGAGCAGTACTTC.

The rearrangement links TRBV5-1 to TRBJ2-1; 9 nucleotides match TRBD2. Germline loops: CDR1 SGHRS, CDR2 YFSETQ. The V gene end was trimmed by 1 base and the J gene end by 4 bases; junction bases not matched to a gene: 3. The CDR3 spans 15 residues. The CDR3, as DNA: TGCGCCAGCAGCTTGCCTAGCGGGAAATACAATGAGCAGTTCTTC. It specifies CASSLPSGKYNEQFF. Full variable domain (missing parts from reference TRBV5-1 and TRBJ2-1): KAGVTQTPRYLIKTRGQQVTLSCSPISGHRSVSWYQQTPGQGLQFLFEYFSETQRNKGNFPGRFSGRQFSNSRSEMNVSTLELGDSALYLCASSLPSGKYNEQFFGPGTRLTVL.